The 5 T cell receptor beta chains listed next were all sequenced from one sample in a study of a mutant IDH1 vaccine in newly diagnosed glioma. Clones were read by immunoSEQ multiplex PCR, and TCRdb kept only the in-frame ones, dropping some. The sample has about 54,000 clones, approximately 80% seen once. No antigen has been identified for these receptors. Described time point: week 5, during vaccination. All doses held 300 ug of mutant IDH1 20-mer peptide, with topical imiquimod. The sample consisted of PBMCs, taken from a glioma patient whose treatment included an IDH1 peptide vaccine. The receptors were sampled from a man aged 25-45 years with glioma.

The chain combines TRBV10-3 with TRBJ1-1; tentatively, D is TRBD1 (5 bases). Trimming removed 8 bases from V and 1 base from J, with 14 bases in between. CDR3 length: 14 residues. Germline V gene data show CDR1 as ENHRY and CDR2 as SYGVKD. CDR3 protein: CAIRKDRENTEAFF. The CDR3, as DNA: TGTGCCATCCGTAAAGACAGAGAGAACACTGAAGCTTTCTTT.

The rearrangement joins TRBV6-5 to TRBJ1-2; possible D gene TRBD1, 6 bases. CDR1 is MNHEY and CDR2 is SVGAGI in the germline V gene. Trimming cost V 0 bases and J 5 bases, with 16 bases left between them. This CDR3 is 16 amino acids long. This CDR3 reads CASSYSGGGSNYGYTF. The CDR3 nucleotides read TGTGCCAGCAGTTACTCAGGAGGGGGAAGTAATTATGGCTACACCTTC.

J is TRBJ2-7 and V is TRBV28; 12 bases match TRBD1. The trim removed 6 bases at V and 6 bases at J, leaving 9 bases unmatched. CDR3 length equals 15 residues. Per the germline V gene, CDR1 is MDHEN and CDR2 is SYDVKM. CDR3 region: CASRMTGTGGIEQYF. The CDR3 DNA sequence: TGTGCCAGCAGAATGACCGGGACAGGGGGCATCGAGCAGTACTTC.

The CDR3 nucleotides are TGTGCCAGCAGGGAGGACGCTTATAGCAATCAGCCCCAGCATTTT. This translates into CASREDAYSNQPQHF. The J gene is TRBJ1-5, the V gene TRBV6-4; D call uncertain. Germline V lookup: CDR1 MRHNA, CDR2 SNTAGT. V was cut by 6 bases and J by 0 bases, with 12 bases left in between. The CDR3 length is 15 residues.

The rearrangement uses TRBV11-2 and TRBJ2-7, with 10 bases that match TRBD2. Looked up from germline, CDR1 is SGHAT and CDR2 is FQNNGV. CDR3 length: 18 amino acids. The ends lost 0 bases at V and 0 bases at J; junction bases unmatched: 8. CDR3: CASSLESSLAGSSYEQYF. In DNA, the CDR3 is TGTGCCAGCAGCTTAGAATCCTCACTAGCGGGGAGCTCCTACGAGCAGTACTTC. The full variable domain, its missing parts supplied by reference TRBV11-2 and TRBJ2-7, is EAGVAQSPRYKIIEKRQSVAFWCNPISGHATLYWYQQILGQGPKLLIQFQNNGVVDDSQLPKDRFSAERLKGVDSTLKIQPAKLEDSAVYLCASSLESSLAGSSYEQYFGPGTRLTVT.